This is a list of T cell receptor beta chains from one sample in a study of monozygotic twins with inflammatory bowel disease. Reprocessing the 5' RACE reads, TCRdb reports a single entry for every CDR3 protein and omits DNA. Across some 90,000 distinct CDR3 sequences, the top ten clones capture approximately 7.4% of the sample. Sequencing input: blood. These receptors all stem from a human donor with ulcerative colitis or Crohn's disease, or a healthy co-twin of an affected twin (not recorded which). Both conserved end residues are part of each CDR3. Not every row has a clone size; where given, it reads once, few, many or a size class.

j_call: TRBJ1-2
v_call: TRBV29-1
clone_size: NA
cdr3_aa: CSSIGPGQVNYGYTF

j_call: TRBJ2-3
v_call: TRBV21-1
clone_size: NA
cdr3_aa: CASSFREADTQYF

j_call: TRBJ2-7
v_call: TRBV19
clone_size: NA
cdr3_aa: CASSIGARGGGTYEQYF

j_call: TRBJ2-3
v_call: TRBV3-1
clone_size: NA
cdr3_aa: CASSQDLAYTQYF

j_call: TRBJ2-1
v_call: TRBV10-2
clone_size: NA
cdr3_aa: CASRVGGTSYNEQFF

j_call: TRBJ1-6
v_call: TRBV27
clone_size: NA
cdr3_aa: CASSPNRNSPLHF

j_call: TRBJ2-7
v_call: TRBV4-1
clone_size: NA
cdr3_aa: CASSQDPGPIYEQYF

j_call: TRBJ1-2
v_call: TRBV5-6
clone_size: NA
cdr3_aa: CASLKVRDYGYTF

j_call: TRBJ2-5
v_call: TRBV7-9
clone_size: NA
cdr3_aa: CASSLVGIRSRETQYF

j_call: TRBJ1-2
v_call: TRBV6-1
clone_size: NA
cdr3_aa: CASSDGRYLDYGYTF

j_call: TRBJ1-1
v_call: TRBV12-3/TRBV12-4
clone_size: NA
cdr3_aa: CASSPRVNTEAFF

j_call: TRBJ2-6
v_call: TRBV4-1
clone_size: NA
cdr3_aa: CASRPFSGANVLTF

j_call: TRBJ2-5
v_call: TRBV5-6
clone_size: NA
cdr3_aa: CASTEMTGEETQYF

j_call: TRBJ2-1
v_call: TRBV7-6
clone_size: NA
cdr3_aa: CASRPTSGGHNEQFF

j_call: TRBJ1-1
v_call: TRBV7-8
clone_size: NA
cdr3_aa: CASSLVTGETEAFF

j_call: TRBJ2-5
v_call: TRBV7-6
clone_size: medium-sized
cdr3_aa: CASSLEQPRGTQYF

j_call: TRBJ2-7
v_call: TRBV10-3
clone_size: NA
cdr3_aa: CAIRPGLADLYEQYF

j_call: TRBJ2-3
v_call: TRBV7-7
clone_size: NA
cdr3_aa: CASSGQLKDTQYF

j_call: TRBJ2-7
v_call: TRBV7-6
clone_size: NA
cdr3_aa: CASSFEPLNEQYF

j_call: TRBJ2-2
v_call: TRBV7-8
clone_size: NA
cdr3_aa: CASSYVPGQEGGELFF

j_call: TRBJ2-5
v_call: TRBV5-1
clone_size: NA
cdr3_aa: CASSGGSQETQYF

j_call: TRBJ1-6
v_call: TRBV3-1
clone_size: NA
cdr3_aa: CASSESSYNSPLHF

j_call: TRBJ1-2
v_call: TRBV5-1
clone_size: NA
cdr3_aa: CASSPTGAGGAYGYTF

j_call: TRBJ2-1
v_call: TRBV27
clone_size: NA
cdr3_aa: CANSLGLAGNEQFF

j_call: TRBJ2-4
v_call: TRBV12-3/TRBV12-4
clone_size: NA
cdr3_aa: CASSPRGTGNIQYF

j_call: TRBJ2-1
v_call: TRBV9
clone_size: NA
cdr3_aa: CASSVGDRADEQFF

j_call: TRBJ2-7
v_call: TRBV5-1
clone_size: NA
cdr3_aa: CASSVGTFVSYEQYF

j_call: TRBJ1-5
v_call: TRBV12-3/TRBV12-4
clone_size: NA
cdr3_aa: CASSSLDLQPQHF

j_call: TRBJ2-1
v_call: TRBV20-1
clone_size: NA
cdr3_aa: CSARLASNEQFF

j_call: TRBJ2-3
v_call: TRBV3-1
clone_size: NA
cdr3_aa: CASSQDDKDLRGDRDTQYF

j_call: TRBJ2-3
v_call: TRBV5-8
clone_size: NA
cdr3_aa: CASSSLGTSTMDTQYF

j_call: TRBJ2-2
v_call: TRBV2
clone_size: NA
cdr3_aa: CASSEDRGNTGELFF

j_call: TRBJ2-7
v_call: TRBV6-1
clone_size: NA
cdr3_aa: CASSRRPGQGAVEQYF

j_call: TRBJ1-1
v_call: TRBV12-3/TRBV12-4
clone_size: NA
cdr3_aa: CASSLLGQGPNTEAFF

j_call: TRBJ2-7
v_call: TRBV20-1
clone_size: NA
cdr3_aa: CSARDETGAGGDEQYF

j_call: TRBJ2-1
v_call: TRBV6-2/TRBV6-3
clone_size: NA
cdr3_aa: CASSLGLAGGNEQFF

j_call: TRBJ2-1
v_call: TRBV3-1
clone_size: NA
cdr3_aa: CASSQDSRLAGASNEQFF

j_call: TRBJ1-4
v_call: TRBV10-2
clone_size: NA
cdr3_aa: CASSESRSAAGGNEKLFF

j_call: TRBJ2-2
v_call: TRBV5-1
clone_size: NA
cdr3_aa: CASSPVAGNTGELFF

j_call: TRBJ2-1
v_call: TRBV19
clone_size: NA
cdr3_aa: CASSLTGYNEQFF

j_call: TRBJ1-1
v_call: TRBV7-9
clone_size: NA
cdr3_aa: CASSFLGPPTEAFF

j_call: TRBJ1-2
v_call: TRBV18
clone_size: NA
cdr3_aa: CASSPSSGYTF

j_call: TRBJ1-3
v_call: TRBV18
clone_size: NA
cdr3_aa: CASAFRNTIYF

j_call: TRBJ2-7
v_call: TRBV7-9
clone_size: NA
cdr3_aa: CASSLFTGRSSPYEQYF

j_call: TRBJ2-5
v_call: TRBV29-1
clone_size: NA
cdr3_aa: CSARTSGGGTQYF

j_call: TRBJ1-5
v_call: TRBV20-1
clone_size: NA
cdr3_aa: CSAKPRGGGRQPQHF

j_call: TRBJ2-2
v_call: TRBV6-6
clone_size: NA
cdr3_aa: CASNAQQNTGELFF

j_call: TRBJ1-5
v_call: TRBV12-3/TRBV12-4
clone_size: NA
cdr3_aa: CASSLKEDQPQHF

j_call: TRBJ2-7
v_call: TRBV6-2/TRBV6-3
clone_size: NA
cdr3_aa: CASSSYQGAYEQYF

j_call: TRBJ1-1
v_call: TRBV6-5
clone_size: NA
cdr3_aa: CASSSSGGGGGWTEAFF